The rows below give T cell receptor beta chains drawn from one sample of a study of T cells in Graves' hyperthyroidism and ophthalmopathy. One entry per CDR3 protein, called by TCRdb with MiXCR from the multiplex PCR reads. Among under 550,000 distinct CDR3 sequences, roughly an eighth were seen once, and the ten largest hold 5.3%. Sequencing input: blood. The receptors were gathered from a woman aged 18-29 years with Graves' hyperthyroidism. Each CDR3 is given with its conserved first and last residue. D genes are given only for firm matches. Size is omitted from some rows. Given values are once, few, many or a class for expanded clones.

size	D	V	J	CDR3	DNA
many	TRBD2	TRBV20-1	TRBJ2-3	CSARVAPGGRDTQYF	TGCAGTGCTAGAGTTGCCCCGGGGGGGAGAGATACGCAGTATTTT
many	TRBD1	TRBV11-1	TRBJ1-2	CASRPQGASYGYTF	TGTGCCAGCAGACCGCAGGGGGCGAGCTATGGCTACACCTTC
-	TRBD1	TRBV19	TRBJ2-1	CASSDRDRQHNEQFF	TGTGCCAGTAGTGACCGGGACAGACAACACAATGAGCAGTTCTTC
many	-	TRBV4-1	TRBJ1-3	CASSQVGSGNTIYF	TGCGCCAGCAGCCAAGTTGGGTCTGGAAACACCATATATTTT
many	-	TRBV7-2	TRBJ1-2	CASSLGAFYGYTF	TGTGCCAGCAGCTTAGGAGCCTTCTATGGCTACACCTTC
many	-	TRBV10-3	TRBJ2-7	CAIYGGSSYEQYF	TGTGCCATCTATGGAGGGAGCTCCTACGAGCAGTACTTC
many	-	TRBV18	TRBJ2-1	CASSPPAGNNEQFF	TGTGCCAGCTCACCACCTGCGGGCAACAATGAGCAGTTCTTC
many	TRBD1	TRBV28	TRBJ2-1	CASSPDRGSEQFF	TGTGCCAGCAGCCCGGACAGGGGAAGTGAGCAGTTCTTC
-	-	TRBV7-9	TRBJ1-2	CASSLGPGYTF	TGTGCCAGCAGCTTAGGGCCTGGCTACACCTTC
many	-	TRBV6-1	TRBJ2-2	CASSRAAGELFF	TGTGCCAGCTCTAGGGCGGCCGGGGAGCTGTTTTTT
many	TRBD1	TRBV12-3/TRBV12-4	TRBJ1-1	CASRGTENTEAFF	TGTGCCAGCAGGGGGACAGAGAACACTGAAGCTTTCTTT
many	-	TRBV29-1	TRBJ1-5	CSVVAGGGQPQHF	TGCAGCGTTGTAGCCGGGGGCGGTCAGCCCCAGCATTTT
few	TRBD2	TRBV2	TRBJ2-7	CASEGLAGGDEQYF	TGTGCCAGCGAAGGACTAGCGGGAGGGGACGAGCAGTACTTC
-	TRBD2	TRBV6-4	TRBJ2-6	CASSLYGGYGANVLTF	TGTGCCAGCAGTCTCTACGGGGGGTATGGGGCCAACGTCCTGACTTTC